In this sample, the clone carrying this TCR beta chain turned up a few times. Its cognate antigen is unknown. The authors prepared the TCRbeta library with unique molecular identifiers. TCRdb redid the calling of the PCR reads with MiXCR, one entry per CDR3 protein. This sample has 700,000 to 950,000 distinct CDR3 sequences, with roughly 15% found just once. The data originate from a study of T-cell reconstitution after alpha-beta-depleted transplantation in children. Study conclusions and caveats: Surviving recipient T cells and intrathymic progenitors accounted for some patients' high TCRbeta diversity at day 60. Expanded graft clones numbering several hundred reportedly gave rise to alpha-beta T cells about two months after transplant.

Germline loops: CDR1 ENHRY, CDR2 SYGVKD. V shed 1 base and J shed 4 bases, with 4 bases lying between them. The CDR3 is 13 residues long. The sequencing here drew on PBMCs, mostly from graft donor cells, taken 360 days after TCRalphabeta/CD19-depleted stem cell transplant. The chain has TRBV10-3 and TRBJ2-2, with unresolved D. This TCR came from a male patient younger than 18 who had a stem cell transplant for acute lymphoblastic leukemia, so the T cells may come from the graft donor. The CDR3 loop is CAISELGTGELFF. As DNA, the CDR3 is TGTGCCATCAGTGAGTTAGGCACCGGGGAGCTGTTTTTT.